Below, one TCR beta chain is given with its context. Repertoires were generated with immunoSEQ multiplex PCR, while TCRdb's copy carries only in-frame clones and drops some. The sample holds tens of thousands of clones, approximately 78% seen once. The sample originates from a study of blood T cell repertoires in COVID-19. Seattle enrolled patients during active infection and tracked them longitudinally. The sequence came from a man in his 60s with COVID-19, enrolled during active disease. Sequencing was done on a sample of peripheral blood.

The CDR3 sequence: CASAVRGVENIQYF. The CDR3 nucleotides read TGTGCCAGCGCCGTCCGGGGGGTAGAAAACATTCAGTACTTC. The chain combines TRBV18 with TRBJ2-4; 7 bases line up with TRBD2. This CDR3 spans 14 amino acids. Trimming at V came to 8 bases and at J to 5 bases, leaving 9 bases not matched to a gene. Germline V gene sequence: CDR1 KGHSH, CDR2 LQKENI.